This entry lists 18 T cell receptor beta chains sequenced from one sample in a study of shared clonotypes between healthy human individuals. Generated by immunoSEQ multiplex PCR, the TCRdb table keeps only in-frame clones and is missing some. This table has around 2.3 million clones, about 94% appearing once. The sequenced material came from naive CD4+ T cells sorted from blood. Subset given: CD45RA+ positively selected. These TCRs come from a young man in good health.

The gene calls are TRBV23-1 and TRBJ1-1; D gene uncertain. TRBV23-1 is an open reading frame, and its role is uncertain. V lost 0 bases to trimming and J lost 5 bases, with 10 bases between them. This CDR3 spans 14 amino acids. The CDR3 protein is CASSQSELETEAFF. The CDR3 DNA is TGCGCCAGCAGTCAATCTGAACTAGAGACTGAAGCTTTCTTT.

V usage is TRBV19 and J usage is TRBJ1-6, with D unclear. With 5 bases removed from V and 2 bases from J, the gap between germline ends came to 16 bases. Germline loops: CDR1 LNHDA, CDR2 SQIVND (reference sequence). The CDR3 contains 17 residues. CDR3 sequence reads: CASSPLGIGAYNSPLHF. DNA of the CDR3: TGTGCCAGTAGTCCCTTGGGTATCGGGGCCTATAATTCACCCCTCCACTTT. The full variable domain, its missing parts supplied by reference TRBV19 and TRBJ1-6, is DGGITQSPKYLFRKEGQNVTLSCEQNLNHDAMYWYRQDPGQGLRLIYYSQIVNDFQKGDIAEGYSVSREKKESFPLTVTSAQKNPTAFYLCASSPLGIGAYNSPLHFGNGTRLTVT.

This chain connects TRBV5-5 to TRBJ1-5; TRBD1 matches 7 bases. Germline lookup yields CDR1 SGHKS and CDR2 YYEKEE (reference sequence). This CDR3 region has 15 residues. Unmatched junction bases numbered 9, after V lost 5 bases and J lost 4 bases. The CDR3 nucleotides are TGTGCCAGCAGTCAGGCCGGGACAGAAAATCAGCCCCAGCATTTT. This gives the protein CASSQAGTENQPQHF.

About this clone: The same CDR3 also results from other DNA sequences found in this sample. V is TRBV18 and J is TRBJ2-3, with D possibly matching TRBD1 (5 bases). CDR3 length equals 14 residues. V lost 2 bases, J lost 0 bases, and 6 bases lay in between. The germline V gene encodes CDR1 KGHSH and CDR2 LQKENI. The CDR3, as DNA: TGTGCCAGCTCACCAGCAGGGAGCACAGATACGCAGTATTTT. This gives the protein CASSPAGSTDTQYF.

Regarding this clone: Other DNA variants within this sample encode the same CDR3. The chain combines TRBV10-3 with TRBJ2-5; D may be TRBD1 (5 bases). The CDR3 extends over 13 amino acids. CDR1 is ENHRY and CDR2 is SYGVKD in the germline V gene. With 0 bases removed from V and 5 bases from J, the gap between germline ends came to 7 bases. This CDR3 is CAISESTVETQYF. The CDR3 coding sequence is TGTGCCATCAGTGAGTCGACAGTGGAGACCCAGTACTTC.

This chain's CDR3 is CAISASEKESQYF. In DNA form, the CDR3 reads TGTGCCATCAGTGCTAGCGAAAAGGAATCGCAGTATTTT. V gene TRBV10-3 combines with J gene TRBJ2-3; tentative D call: TRBD2 (6 bases). The CDR3 length is 13 residues. The germline V and J ends were trimmed by 4 bases and 10 bases, with 15 bases remaining between them. Germline V CDR1 and CDR2: ENHRY, SYGVKD.

This chain connects TRBV10-3 to TRBJ2-7; TRBD1 aligns across 7 bases. CDR1 is ENHRY and CDR2 is SYGVKD in the germline V gene. CDR3 length: 12 residues. J lost 7 bases, V lost 6 bases, and 6 bases had no gene match. CDR3 DNA sequence: TGTGCCATCAGCGCAGACAGGGCAGAGCAGTACTTC. Protein product: CAISADRAEQYF.

The chain combines TRBV10-3 with TRBJ2-3; unclear D gene. Germline-derived CDR1 and CDR2 are ENHRY and SYGVKD. The CDR3 totals 15 residues. The V end lost 5 bases, the J end lost 2 bases, and 14 bases lay between the germline ends. In DNA form, the CDR3 reads TGTGCCATCAGTAAGCAAGCCCTGTCCACAGATACGCAGTATTTT. It specifies CAISKQALSTDTQYF.

As to this clone: The same CDR3 also results from other DNA sequences found in this sample. The genes are TRBV5-1 and TRBJ2-5, with 7 bases lining up with TRBD2. The junction had 1 base not matched to a gene; V was cut back by 3 bases and J by 2 bases. The length of the CDR3 is 13 residues. CDR1 and CDR2 (germline): SGHRS, YFSETQ. CDR3 region: CASSSGGQETQYF. CDR3 nucleotide sequence: TGCGCCAGCAGCTCGGGAGGTCAAGAGACCCAGTACTTC.

V usage is TRBV10-3 and J usage is TRBJ2-5, with D perhaps assigned TRBD1 or TRBD2 (5 bases each). This CDR3 spans 15 amino acids. Germline V CDR1 and CDR2: ENHRY, SYGVKD. The V end lost 1 base, the J end lost 5 bases, and 14 bases lay between the germline ends. The CDR3 region is CAISEFGARGETQYF. CDR3 bases: TGTGCCATCAGTGAGTTTGGGGCCCGCGGGGAGACCCAGTACTTC.

J is TRBJ2-1 and V is TRBV4-1, with TRBD2 identical over 8 bases. The CDR3 extends over 15 amino acids. Germline CDR1 and CDR2: MGHRA and YSYEKL. The V and J ends lost 8 bases and 8 bases, in that order; junction bases with no gene match: 14. CDR3 in DNA: TGCGCCAGCCGCCTAATGACGGGGGGGCTGGATGAGCAGTTCTTC. Translated: CASRLMTGGLDEQFF.

V and J are TRBV5-1 and TRBJ2-3, with TRBD1 as a possible D gene (5 bases). The CDR3 sequence is 15 residues long. V lost 4 bases, J lost 2 bases, and 14 bases lay in between. Germline CDR1 reads SGHRS; CDR2 reads YFSETQ. Written as DNA, the CDR3 is TGCGCCAGCAGCAAGGACGGACACAACACAGATACGCAGTATTTT. Its protein product is CASSKDGHNTDTQYF.

The chain is built from TRBV6-5 and TRBJ2-7; D remains unclear. Trimming took 2 bases from V and 3 from J, leaving 8 bases between them. The germline V gene has CDR1 MNHEY and CDR2 SVGAGI. CDR3 length: 13 amino acids. CDR3 protein: CASSYKRNYEQYF. The CDR3 bases are TGTGCCAGCAGTTACAAGAGGAACTACGAGCAGTACTTC.

The V call is TRBV7-3, the J call TRBJ1-1; D remains unclear. This CDR3 is 14 amino acids long. Trimming stripped 6 bases from V and 1 base from J, with 12 bases between. CDR1 SGHTA and CDR2 FQGTGA come from the germline V gene. The CDR3 nucleotides are TGTGCCAGCAGTTTACGACTGACGAACACTGAAGCTTTCTTT. This encodes CASSLRLTNTEAFF.

The chain links TRBV5-6 to TRBJ2-1; no clear D. The CDR3 runs to 16 residues. V lost 1 base and J lost 0, with 11 bases in between. Germline-derived CDR1 and CDR2 are SGHDT and YYEEEE. Here the CDR3 reads CASSLSWTLSYNEQFF. CDR3 DNA: TGTGCCAGCAGCTTGAGTTGGACCCTCTCCTACAATGAGCAGTTCTTC.

This chain connects TRBV7-9 to TRBJ1-4, with 10 bases matching TRBD1. V was clipped by 1 base and J by 8 bases; unmatched bases: 4. This CDR3 comprises 15 residues. Germline CDR1 and CDR2: SEHNR and FQNEAQ (reference sequence). In nucleotides, the CDR3 is TGTGCCAGCAGCTTAGGATCGGACAGGGGGGAAAAACTGTTTTTT. It specifies CASSLGSDRGEKLFF.

This rearrangement joins TRBV11-2 to TRBJ1-1, with D hard to call. The germline CDR1 and CDR2 sequences are SGHAT and FQNNGV. The CDR3 is made up of 14 amino acids. V dropped 1 base and J dropped 1 base, with 7 bases sitting between them. CDR3 loop: CASSLGVGNTEAFF. CDR3 nucleotides: TGTGCCAGCAGCTTAGGGGTCGGGAACACTGAAGCTTTCTTT.

This chain joins TRBV27 and TRBJ2-7; TRBD1 matches 7 bases. V dropped 7 bases and J dropped 1; count of bases not matched to a gene: 7. Germline V lookup: CDR1 MNHEY, CDR2 SMNVEV (reference sequence). The CDR3 sequence is 14 residues long. DNA of the CDR3: TGTGCCAGCACGTCGAAGACAGGGTCCTACGAGCAGTACTTC. Protein sequence: CASTSKTGSYEQYF.